This T cell receptor (beta chain) was profiled in a study of T-cell memory formation after mild COVID-19. This clonotype was observed a few times. V was clipped by 7 bases and J by 7 bases, with 10 bases between them. The CDR3 is 12 residues long. One entry per CDR3 protein results from TCRdb running MiXCR on the 5' RACE reads. The sample has about 290,000 distinct CDR3 sequences; 15% are singletons. Sequencing used PBMCs or a T cell subset sorted from them (not recorded which). The rearrangement links TRBV12-3 or TRBV12-4 to TRBJ2-2, with D uncertain. This receptor was identified in a man younger than 35 who had mild COVID-19 (a few samples of this study predate the infection). Cell type and time point are not known. CDR3 region: CASNTLVGELFF. CDR3 coding DNA: TGTGCCAGCAACACCTTAGTCGGGGAGCTGTTTTTT.